This entry lists 15 T cell receptor beta chains sequenced from one sample in a study of blood T cells in healthy people across ages. A second 7 to 11 cycle PCR used barcoded and J-beta primers. MiXCR, run by TCRdb on the 5' RACE reads, gives a single entry per CDR3 protein. Altogether 780,000 or so distinct CDR3 sequences are present, approximately 25% being singletons, with the ten largest covering under 4%. These same data were also listed under a study on T cells of mothers and their children.

The specimen sequenced was blood. The source is a boy younger than 18 in good health.

This clonotype showed up many times. The chain recombines TRBV2 with TRBJ2-3; TRBD2 aligns across 9 bases. The CDR3 covers 15 residues. Trimming removed 5 bases from V and 0 bases from J; junction bases left unmatched: 3. Germline-derived CDR1 and CDR2 are SNHLY and FYNNEI. Here the CDR3 reads CASSPLAGSTDTQYF. The CDR3 bases are TGTGCCAGCAGTCCGCTAGCGGGGAGCACAGATACGCAGTATTTT.

This chain joins TRBV7-8 and TRBJ2-1; D is unresolved. Germline V CDR1 and CDR2: SGHVS, FQNEAQ. This CDR3 spans 12 amino acids. Trimming removed 5 bases at V and 5 bases at J, with 7 bases between. The DNA of the CDR3 is TGTGCCAGCAGCCCAAGCGACAATGAGCAGTTCTTC. Its translation is CASSPSDNEQFF.

The gene calls are TRBV3-1 and TRBJ2-7, with D maybe TRBD1 (5 bases). V lost 4 bases and J lost 2, with 12 bases in between. This CDR3 is 14 amino acids long. Germline CDR1 reads LGHDT; CDR2 reads YNNKEL (reference sequence). The CDR3 nucleotides read TGTGCCAGCAGCCCGACAGAGTCGGCCTACGAGCAGTACTTC. Its translation is CASSPTESAYEQYF.

The J gene is TRBJ2-7, the V gene TRBV27, with 9 bases matching TRBD1. This CDR3 spans 16 amino acids. Trimming removed 1 base from V and 2 bases from J; junction bases left unmatched: 6. Germline CDR1 reads MNHEY; CDR2 reads SMNVEV (reference sequence). CDR3: CASSLFAGTGPYEQYF. In DNA, the CDR3 is TGTGCCAGCAGTTTATTTGCGGGGACAGGGCCCTACGAGCAGTACTTC.

The V gene is TRBV6-5, the J gene TRBJ2-7; D is undetermined. The CDR3 loop spans 15 amino acids. Looked up from germline, CDR1 is MNHEY and CDR2 is SVGAGI. Deletions cut 3 bases from V and 2 bases from J, with 14 bases between. CDR3 residues: CASSYYSAGTYEQYF. The CDR3 bases are TGTGCCAGCAGTTATTATTCGGCAGGTACCTACGAGCAGTACTTC.

V usage is TRBV6-5 and J usage is TRBJ1-5; no firm D call. The CDR3 runs to 13 residues. Trimming stripped 7 bases from V and 6 bases from J, with 13 bases between. Germline V gene sequence: CDR1 MNHEY, CDR2 SVGAGI. The CDR3 DNA follows: TGTGCCAGCAAAGGCAGCCTAAGTCAGCCCCAGCATTTT. Protein product: CASKGSLSQPQHF.

This chain joins TRBV6-1 and TRBJ2-1, with TRBD2 identical over 9 bases. After removal of 5 bases from V and 1 base from J, the junction contained 15 bases not matched to a gene. This CDR3 is built from 19 residues. Germline assignment: CDR1 MNHNS and CDR2 SASEGT. CDR3 nucleotides: TGTGCCAGCAGTCGCCCGGGACTAGCAGGATTACGGTCCTACAATGAGCAGTTCTTC. This sequence encodes CASSRPGLAGLRSYNEQFF.

The J gene is TRBJ2-1, the V gene TRBV20-1, with 11 bases fitting TRBD2. The CDR3 totals 18 residues. V shed 7 bases, J shed 6 bases, and the junction held 20 bases outside the gene matches. Per germline, CDR1 DFQATT and CDR2 SNEGSKA (reference sequence). CDR3 DNA: TGCAGTGGGTCTAAAGGGGGTAGGACTAGCGGGCGAGGCAATGAGCAGTTCTTC. Encoded protein: CSGSKGGRTSGRGNEQFF.

This clonotype was counted many times. The V call is TRBV5-4, the J call TRBJ2-5, with TRBD2 matching over 9 bases. The J call is in doubt because the DNA end fits TRBJ2-1 better. The CDR3 has 14 amino acids. CDR1 is SGHNT and CDR2 is YYREEE in the germline V gene (reference sequence). In nucleotides, the CDR3 is TGTGCCAGCAGCTTGTTGAGCGGGGGGAATGAGCAGTTCTTC. Translated, it gives CASSLLSGGNEQFF.

This clonotype was counted once. The rearrangement links TRBV20-1 to TRBJ2-3; 11 nucleotides line up with TRBD2. With V trimmed by 6 bases and J by 5 bases, 13 bases remained unmatched. CDR1 is DFQATT, CDR2 SNEGSKA, per germline (reference sequence). CDR3 size: 16 residues. The DNA for the CDR3 is TGCAGTGCCCCTCCAATGACTAGCGGGGTTGGAGATACGCAGTATTTT. Translation gives CSAPPMTSGVGDTQYF.

This clonotype was counted only a few times. The gene calls are TRBV5-1 and TRBJ2-1; 15 bases match TRBD2. This CDR3 comprises 16 residues. After removal of 4 bases from V and 7 bases from J, the junction contained 6 bases not matched to a gene. The germline gives CDR1 SGHRS, CDR2 YFSETQ. The CDR3 DNA follows: TGCGCCAGCAGCAAGGGACTAGCGGGAGGTAGGAATGAGCAGTTCTTC. Its protein product is CASSKGLAGGRNEQFF.

This clonotype showed up just a few times. The chain is built from TRBV28 and TRBJ2-1; TRBD2 agrees at 9 bases. Germline trimming cut 2 bases from V and 7 bases from J; bases unmatched to any gene: 27. This CDR3 has 22 residues. The germline gives CDR1 MDHEN, CDR2 SYDVKM. CDR3 sequence (DNA): TGTGCCAGCAGTTTACTCCTAAGGGAGGTATTTCTAGCGGGAACCCCTAGTAATGAGCAGTTCTTC. Protein: CASSLLLREVFLAGTPSNEQFF.

This clonotype was found many times. This chain connects TRBV20-1 to TRBJ1-4; D remains unclear. V was pared by 0 bases and J by 7 bases, with 6 bases between. This CDR3 contains 12 residues. In germline, CDR1 is DFQATT, CDR2 SNEGSKA (reference sequence). CDR3 DNA: TGCAGTGCTAGAGATCGGGGTGAAAAACTGTTTTTT. Residues: CSARDRGEKLFF.

The chain recombines TRBV20-1 with TRBJ1-1; D call uncertain. Per germline, CDR1 DFQATT and CDR2 SNEGSKA (reference sequence). The CDR3 totals 12 residues. V lost 5 bases and J 6 bases, leaving 13 bases between the germline ends. The CDR3 DNA reads TGCAGTGCTGAAGGGATGGCGTCTGAAGCTTTCTTT. It codes for CSAEGMASEAFF.

This clonotype has just a few counts. The rearrangement uses TRBV9 and TRBJ2-7, with D perhaps TRBD2 (7 bases). V lost 0 bases and J lost 7, with 17 bases in between. Germline V lookup: CDR1 SGDLS, CDR2 YYNGEE. The CDR3 is 15 residues long. CDR3 coding DNA: TGTGCCAGCAGCGTAGTGCCGGGGGGCCCGGATGAGCAGTACTTC. Residues: CASSVVPGGPDEQYF. Complete variable domain (other parts from reference TRBV9 and TRBJ2-7): DSGVTQTPKHLITATGQRVTLRCSPRSGDLSVYWYQQSLDQGLQFLIQYYNGEERAKGNILERFSAQQFPDLHSELNLSSLELGDSALYFCASSVVPGGPDEQYFGPGTRLTVT.